This TCR beta chain was recorded in a study of T cell responses to AZD1222 COVID-19 vaccine. Study conclusions and caveats: Two AZD1222 administrations were followed by greater Spike-specific TCR breadth and depth. At study baseline, merely six AZD1222 recipients were seropositive. Donors were chiefly white British, with a greater number of females, and clonal diversity was perhaps underestimated.

Trimming stripped 5 bases from V and 10 bases from J, with 14 bases between. Germline CDR1 MNHNS, CDR2 SASEGT. CDR3 length: 13 residues. Repertoires were generated with immunoSEQ multiplex PCR, while TCRdb's copy carries only in-frame clones and drops some. The table records over 150,000 clones, roughly 90% of them present only once. To note about this clone: Its antigen is as yet unknown.

This sequence joins TRBV6-1 and TRBJ1-4; D perhaps matches TRBD1 (6 bases). The sequences come from peripheral blood, collected 28 days after the second AZD1222 dose. The source of this sequence is an adult who received the AZD1222 COVID-19 vaccine. The DNA for the CDR3 is TGTGCCAGCAGTTGGGGGGCGGAGGGAAAACTGTTTTTT. This codes for CASSWGAEGKLFF.